This T cell receptor (beta chain) stems from a study of blood T cell repertoires in COVID-19. Study context: Nucleic acid was either cDNA or gDNA, and it came from T cells, B-cell-depleted T cells, or PBMCs.

Germline CDR1 MRHNA, CDR2 SNTAGT. CDR3 length: 16 residues. Trimming shortened V by 4 bases and J by 0 bases, and 13 bases separated the two germline ends. In the original workflow: Amplification with reference gene primers provided the estimates of nucleated cell counts. Profiling relied on immunoSEQ multiplex PCR, and the TCRdb table lists in-frame clones only, not all of them. V and J calls and clone size are given by that table; D and trimming were obtained from the DNA. The profile shows tens of thousands of clones, 76% of them singletons. Sequenced sample: peripheral blood. This TCR derives from a woman older than 75 with acute or convalescent COVID-19. V gene TRBV6-4 combines with J gene TRBJ2-1; D is uncertain. The DNA for the CDR3 is TGTGCCAGCAGTGGCCAGAAAGCGAGCTCCTACAATGAGCAGTTCTTC. As protein: CASSGQKASSYNEQFF.